The clone carrying this TCR beta chain was recorded only once. This sample stems from a study of CD8 T cells in ankylosing spondylitis. One entry per CDR3 protein, called by TCRdb with MiXCR from the 5' RACE reads. Among 200,000 or so distinct CDR3 sequences listed, about a quarter were seen once. The CDR3 is made up of 14 amino acids. Trimming stripped 7 bases from V and 0 bases from J, with 14 bases between. The germline V gene encodes CDR1 SGHRS and CDR2 YFSETQ. This chain connects TRBV5-1 to TRBJ2-7, with D perhaps matching TRBD2 (6 bases). The source is a male donor with ankylosing spondylitis or in good health (not recorded which). Sequenced sample: blood, either unsorted or a sorted T cell fraction (not recorded which). The CDR3 region is CASQYRESSYEQYF. The DNA for the CDR3 is TGCGCCAGCCAATACCGGGAGAGCTCCTACGAGCAGTACTTC.